This T cell receptor beta chain was captured by sequencing in a study of cytomegalovirus exposure and HLA in healthy donors. V was clipped by 4 bases and J by 6 bases; unmatched bases: 21. CDR3 length: 18 residues. CDR1 SGDLS and CDR2 YYNGEE come from the germline V gene. PCR involved 60 Vbeta and 13 Jbeta primers. Produced via immunoSEQ multiplex PCR; TCRdb's table is partial and in-frame only. The data show roughly 180,000 clones, about four fifths seen once. Concerning this clone itself: Its antigen is undetermined.

Study outcomes and limitations: Analysis was carried out at a later point, and it linked a missense DCLRE1C variant to TCR beta V- and J-gene trimming. Fewer N-insertions than the roughly 670-donor mean were reportedly shown by an Asian-associated ancestry cluster in a later analysis. The classifier was said to identify cytomegalovirus status with high specificity and sensitivity.

The sequence derives from a boy aged 5-17 years in good health and CMV-seronegative. The sample was PBMCs. This chain links TRBV9 with TRBJ1-1; 7 nucleotides agree with TRBD1. DNA of the CDR3: TGTGCCAGCAGCCCAAACAGGGGCACGAAGAGGGTATGGGCTGAAGCTTTCTTT. As protein: CASSPNRGTKRVWAEAFF.